The 18 T cell receptor beta chains below were found in one sample sequenced in a study of blood T cell repertoires in COVID-19. Libraries were prepared by immunoSEQ multiplex PCR; TCRdb keeps only in-frame clonotypes and omits some of them. Of 250,000 or so clones listed, over 65% were seen once; the top ten hold around 3.4%. Input material: peripheral blood. These receptors all come from a woman older than 75 with acute or convalescent COVID-19.

The J gene is TRBJ1-2, the V gene TRBV7-2; 8 bases line up with TRBD1. The CDR3 sequence is 14 residues long. In germline, CDR1 is SGHTA, CDR2 FQGNSA. The V gene end was trimmed by 3 bases and the J gene end by 8 bases; junction bases not matched to a gene: 8. In DNA, the CDR3 is TGTGCCAGCAGCTTTTTTCAGGGGGCGCAAGGCTACACCTTC. This gives the protein CASSFFQGAQGYTF.

This chain links TRBV6-5 with TRBJ2-7; 10 bases match TRBD1. Looked up from germline, CDR1 is MNHEY and CDR2 is SVGAGI. Trimming at V came to 5 bases and at J to 5 bases, leaving 6 bases not matched to a gene. CDR3 size: 14 residues. DNA of the CDR3: TGTGCCAGCAGTCGGGACAGGGGAAGCAACGAGCAGTACTTC. It yields the protein CASSRDRGSNEQYF.

The chain carries TRBV7-8 and TRBJ1-2; D is unresolved. Germline V gene lookup returns CDR1 SGHVS and CDR2 FQNEAQ. The CDR3 is made up of 14 amino acids. The V gene lost 4 bases and the J gene lost 1 base, with 10 bases spanning the gap. DNA for the CDR3: TGTGCCAGCAGCTCCTCACGGGTTAACTATGGCTACACCTTC. It codes for CASSSSRVNYGYTF. The variable domain in full, completed from reference TRBV7-8 and TRBJ1-2, reads GAGVSQSPRYKVAKRGQDVALRCDPISGHVSLFWYQQALGQGPEFLTYFQNEAQLDKSGLPSDRFFAERPEGSVSTLKIQRTQQEDSAVYLCASSSSRVNYGYTFGSGTRLTVV.

The CDR3 protein is CASSPTGQGASGANVLTF. The CDR3 bases are TGTGCCAGCAGCCCTACGGGACAGGGGGCTTCTGGGGCCAACGTCCTGACTTTC. This chain joins TRBV5-4 and TRBJ2-6, with 12 bases matching TRBD1. V lost 4 bases and J lost 1; bases outside the gene matches: 6. This CDR3 region has 18 residues. From germline, CDR1 is SGHNT and CDR2 YYREEE (reference sequence). The complete variable domain, with remaining parts taken from reference TRBV5-4 and TRBJ2-6, reads ETGVTQSPTHLIKTRGQQVTLRCSSQSGHNTVSWYQQALGQGPQFIFQYYREEENGRGNFPPRFSGLQFPNYSSELNVNALELDDSALYLCASSPTGQGASGANVLTFGAGSRLTVL.

CDR3 DNA sequence: TGTGCCAGCAGCTTTTCGGGGGAATATAATTCACCCCTCCACTTT. Translated: CASSFSGEYNSPLHF. V is TRBV11-1 and J is TRBJ1-6; tentatively, D is TRBD1 (5 bases). The CDR3 is made up of 15 amino acids. Germline values: CDR1 SGHAT, CDR2 FQDESV (reference sequence). V lost 3 bases to trimming and J lost 4 bases, with 10 bases between them.

This clone was detected only a few times. The chain's CDR3 is CASSEALGEGYTF. CDR3 nucleotide sequence: TGTGCCAGCAGTGAAGCGCTTGGGGAGGGCTACACCTTC. The rearrangement uses TRBV2 and TRBJ1-2; D unclear. This CDR3 contains 13 residues. V lost 0 bases and J lost 8, with 10 bases in between. From germline, CDR1 is SNHLY and CDR2 FYNNEI.

In DNA form, the CDR3 reads TGCGCCAGCAGCTTGGCCGCAGGGGGCGCAGGGTTTGAAAAACTGTTTTTT. This sequence encodes CASSLAAGGAGFEKLFF. The V gene is TRBV5-1, the J gene TRBJ1-4; 8 bases agree with TRBD1. Germline lookup yields CDR1 SGHRS and CDR2 YFSETQ. This CDR3 is 17 amino acids long. Trimming cost V 0 bases and J 7 bases; bases outside gene matches: 11.

This clone was counted once. The chain is built from TRBV28 and TRBJ1-4, with D unresolved. Germline V gene data show CDR1 as MDHEN and CDR2 as SYDVKM. The V end was cut by 8 bases, the J end by 0 bases, with 10 bases between. The length of the CDR3 is 14 residues. CDR3 nucleotides: TGTGCCAGCTCACCACTCGCAACTAATGAAAAACTGTTTTTT. Its translation is CASSPLATNEKLFF. Full variable domain (rest looked up from reference TRBV28 and TRBJ1-4): DVKVTQSSRYLVKRTGEKVFLECVQDMDHENMFWYRQDPGLGLRLIYFSYDVKMKEKGDIPEGYSVSREKKERFSLILESASTNQTSMYLCASSPLATNEKLFFGSGTQLSVL.

This clone was picked up one time. V usage is TRBV3-1 (or the pseudogene TRBV3-2) and J usage is TRBJ2-1; 11 bases map to TRBD2. The ends lost 1 base at V and 0 bases at J; junction bases unmatched: 11. Germline CDR1 LGHDT, CDR2 YNNKEL (reference sequence). This CDR3 spans 20 amino acids. CDR3 bases: TGTGCCAGCAGCCAAGTCCGGCTAGCGGGAGGTGTTAGCTCCTACAATGAGCAGTTCTTC. Its translation is CASSQVRLAGGVSSYNEQFF.

This clone was seen more than once but under ten times. V and J are TRBV11-2 and TRBJ2-3; 9 nucleotides match TRBD1. Germline V CDR1 and CDR2: SGHAT, FQNNGV. The V and J ends lost 2 bases and 2 bases, in that order; junction bases with no gene match: 8. CDR3 length equals 17 residues. The CDR3 nucleotides are TGTGCCAGCAGCTTACCTGGGGGGACAGGGCCCACAGATACGCAGTATTTT. It is translated as CASSLPGGTGPTDTQYF. The full variable domain, with the rest looked up from reference TRBV11-2 and TRBJ2-3, is EAGVAQSPRYKIIEKRQSVAFWCNPISGHATLYWYQQILGQGPKLLIQFQNNGVVDDSQLPKDRFSAERLKGVDSTLKIQPAKLEDSAVYLCASSLPGGTGPTDTQYFGPGTRLTVL.

This chain connects TRBV18 to TRBJ1-6, with TRBD1 matching over 7 bases. The CDR3 runs to 15 residues. The V and J ends lost 5 bases and 4 bases, in that order; junction bases with no gene match: 5. CDR1 KGHSH and CDR2 LQKENI come from the germline V gene. The CDR3 here is CASSAGQTYNSPLHF. The CDR3 region has the DNA TGTGCCAGCTCAGCGGGACAGACGTATAATTCACCCCTCCACTTT.

The V gene is TRBV15, the J gene TRBJ2-7; a possible D gene is TRBD2 (7 bases). Trimming removed 0 bases at V and 3 bases at J, with 18 bases between. CDR3 length: 17 residues. CDR1 and CDR2 from the germline V gene are LNHNV and YYDKDF (reference sequence). In DNA, the CDR3 is TGTGCCACCAGCAGAGAGTCTGGGGGGGGCAGAGGCTACGAGCAGTACTTC. Encoded protein: CATSRESGGGRGYEQYF.

This chain joins TRBV7-9 and TRBJ2-1; possibly TRBD1 for D (5 bases). The ends were cut back, 1 base at V and 3 bases at J, with 10 bases in the middle. Germline CDR1 is SEHNR and CDR2 is FQNEAQ (reference sequence). The CDR3 is 15 residues long. CDR3: CASSLEGALYNEQFF. CDR3 sequence (DNA): TGTGCCAGCAGCTTAGAAGGGGCACTCTACAATGAGCAGTTCTTC.

The CDR3 DNA is TGTGCCAGCAGCTTAGGACGGCGGAGGCTGGGCTATGGCTACACCTTC. Its protein is CASSLGRRRLGYGYTF. This rearrangement joins TRBV7-2 to TRBJ1-2; D is unresolved. The CDR3 is made up of 16 amino acids. V dropped 1 base and J dropped 4 bases, with 16 bases sitting between them. Germline V gives CDR1 SGHTA, CDR2 FQGNSA.

This chain links TRBV2 with TRBJ2-1, with 9 bases fitting TRBD2. The CDR3 is made up of 13 amino acids. Germline V gene lookup returns CDR1 SNHLY and CDR2 FYNNEI. V trimming: 9 bases; J trimming: 10 bases; junction bases outside the gene matches: 10. The CDR3 spells CASGLAIPREQFF. The DNA of the CDR3 is TGTGCCAGTGGACTAGCGATCCCCAGAGAGCAGTTCTTC.

CDR3 amino acids: CASSLTRNTEAFF. The CDR3 nucleotides read TGTGCCAGCAGCTTGACAAGGAACACTGAAGCTTTCTTT. The chain is built from TRBV5-8 and TRBJ1-1, with unresolved D. CDR3 size: 13 residues. The ends were cut back, 1 base at V and 1 base at J, with 5 bases in the middle. The germline CDR1 and CDR2 sequences are SGHTS and YDEGEE.

V and J are TRBV4-3 and TRBJ2-7; 11 nucleotides line up with TRBD2. In germline, CDR1 is LGHNA, CDR2 YSLEER. This CDR3 contains 15 residues. V dropped 0 bases and J dropped 2; count of bases not matched to a gene: 0. Here the CDR3 reads CASSQELAGAYEQYF. The CDR3 DNA is TGCGCCAGCAGCCAAGAACTAGCGGGGGCCTACGAGCAGTACTTC.

The genes are TRBV4-1 and TRBJ2-7, with TRBD2 matching over 12 bases. Trimming removed 0 bases from V and 12 bases from J; junction bases left unmatched: 6. CDR1 is MGHRA, CDR2 YSYEKL, per germline. This CDR3 has 14 amino acids. The CDR3 sequence: CASSQERLAGARYF. The DNA for the CDR3 is TGCGCCAGCAGCCAAGAACGACTAGCGGGGGCCCGGTACTTC.